The T cell receptor beta chain under discussion was sequenced for a study of blood T cell repertoires in COVID-19. The protocol was immunoSEQ multiplex PCR, while the TCRdb copy is restricted to in-frame clones and leaves out a portion. This repertoire shows about 55,000 clones, roughly nine tenths found once; its top ten account for 5.5% to 7.5%. The CDR3 runs to 15 residues. Germline CDR1 and CDR2: SGDLS and YYNGEE. Trimming removed 0 bases from V and 0 bases from J, with 9 bases in between. The sample was peripheral blood. The genes are TRBV9 and TRBJ1-2; a weak D match, TRBD1 (5 bases). This clonotype originated in a man aged 35 to 55 with acute or convalescent COVID-19. This CDR3 reads CASSVGGEANYGYTF. The CDR3 region has the DNA TGTGCCAGCAGCGTAGGGGGGGAGGCTAACTATGGCTACACCTTC.